The 25 T cell receptor beta chains below all came from one sample that was sequenced in a study of cytomegalovirus exposure and HLA in healthy donors. The repertoire was sequenced with immunoSEQ multiplex PCR; TCRdb's copy has only in-frame clones and lacks some. The table records about 160,000 clones, about 95% of them present only once. The sequencing sample was made of PBMCs. The receptors come from a woman aged 18-30 years in good health and CMV-seronegative.

CDR3 protein: CASSLGRGSSYNSPLHF. DNA for the CDR3: TGTGCCAGTAGCCTCGGACGGGGAAGCTCCTATAATTCACCCCTCCACTTT. The rearrangement joins TRBV19 to TRBJ1-6; no definite D call. Germline values: CDR1 LNHDA, CDR2 SQIVND (reference sequence). Trimming removed 6 bases at V and 0 bases at J, with 15 bases between. The CDR3 runs to 17 residues. The full variable domain, in which reference TRBV19 and TRBJ1-6 provide the parts outside the CDR3, is DGGITQSPKYLFRKEGQNVTLSCEQNLNHDAMYWYRQDPGQGLRLIYYSQIVNDFQKGDIAEGYSVSREKKESFPLTVTSAQKNPTAFYLCASSLGRGSSYNSPLHFGNGTRLTVT.

The V call is TRBV11-2, the J call TRBJ2-1; 7 bases map to TRBD2. Germline V CDR1 and CDR2: SGHAT, FQNNGV. V was pared by 6 bases and J by 4 bases, with 6 bases of the junction left unmatched. The CDR3 loop spans 14 amino acids. CDR3 DNA sequence: TGTGCCAGCAGAAGTCTAGCGGCATACAATGAGCAGTTCTTC. Amino acids: CASRSLAAYNEQFF.

The rearrangement links TRBV4-3 to TRBJ1-4, with a possible D match to TRBD1 (5 bases). Germline-derived CDR1 and CDR2 are LGHNA and YSLEER. The V and J ends lost 6 bases and 7 bases respectively, with 12 bases between them. CDR3 size: 13 residues. The CDR3 here is CASSGGGGEKLFF. DNA of the CDR3: TGCGCCAGCAGTGGGGGAGGAGGTGAAAAACTGTTTTTT.

This clone was seen once. The gene calls are TRBV5-4 and TRBJ2-2; 7 nucleotides match TRBD2. From germline, CDR1 is SGHNT and CDR2 YYREEE (reference sequence). The CDR3 consists of 18 residues. V lost 0 bases to trimming and J lost 6 bases; unmatched junction nucleotides: 14. For the CDR3, the DNA is TGTGCCAGCAGCTTGGCCGTCTTAACTAGCGAGCTTTCCGGGGAGCTGTTTTTT. Its protein is CASSLAVLTSELSGELFF.

This clone was counted a few times. The V and J genes are TRBV30 and TRBJ1-5; D unresolved. In germline, CDR1 is GTSNPN, CDR2 SVGIG (reference sequence). This CDR3 region has 13 residues. Trimming removed 1 base from V and 3 bases from J, with 7 bases in between. Here the CDR3 DNA reads TGTGCCTGGAGTGATAAGCTCAATCAGCCCCAGCATTTT. It encodes CAWSDKLNQPQHF.

The J gene is TRBJ2-1, the V gene TRBV6-5, with 9 bases aligning to TRBD2. The CDR3 is made up of 15 amino acids. The germline CDR1 and CDR2 sequences are MNHEY and SVGAGI. After removal of 2 bases from V and 2 bases from J, the junction contained 1 base not matched to a gene. The CDR3: CASSYGGGAYNEQFF. CDR3 sequence (DNA): TGTGCCAGCAGTTACGGCGGGGGGGCCTACAATGAGCAGTTCTTC.

The rearrangement joins TRBV9 to TRBJ2-7, with 7 positions matching TRBD1. The CDR3 is 15 residues long. Germline values: CDR1 SGDLS, CDR2 YYNGEE. V gave up 0 bases and J gave up 4 bases; unmatched junction bases: 7. CDR3 loop: CASSVAPGQTYEQYF. The CDR3 DNA sequence: TGTGCCAGCAGCGTAGCCCCGGGACAGACATACGAGCAGTACTTC.

This chain joins TRBV5-1 and TRBJ2-7, with a weak D call TRBD1 (6 bases). Germline V gene sequence: CDR1 SGHRS, CDR2 YFSETQ. Deletions cut 0 bases from V and 6 bases from J, with 13 bases between. The CDR3 sequence is 14 residues long. CDR3 in amino acids: CASSLGQVPGEQYF. CDR3 bases: TGCGCCAGCAGCTTGGGACAGGTTCCTGGCGAGCAGTACTTC.

The chain has TRBV4-3 and TRBJ1-4, with 9 bases lining up with TRBD1. The length of the CDR3 is 15 residues. Germline CDR1 LGHNA, CDR2 YSLEER. V lost 3 bases to trimming and J lost 8 bases; unmatched junction nucleotides: 7. DNA of the CDR3: TGCGCCAGCAGCCATCCGGGACAGGGTGGCGAAAAACTGTTTTTT. It encodes CASSHPGQGGEKLFF.

J is TRBJ2-3 and V is TRBV30; TRBD1 agrees at 7 bases. With V trimmed by 2 bases and J by 10 bases, 12 bases remained unmatched. This CDR3 has 14 residues. Germline lookup yields CDR1 GTSNPN and CDR2 SVGIG (reference sequence). The CDR3 spells CAWSPANYRGSQYF. Written as DNA, the CDR3 is TGTGCCTGGAGTCCAGCCAATTACAGGGGATCGCAGTATTTT. Combining the CDR3 with reference TRBV30 and TRBJ2-3 gives the whole variable domain SQTIHQWPATLVQPVGSPLSLECTVEGTSNPNLYWYRQAAGRGLQLLFYSVGIGQISSEVPQNLSASRPQDRQFILSSKKLLLSDSGFYLCAWSPANYRGSQYFGPGTRLTVL.

This clone was counted once. The CDR3 is CASSLVREAHYEQYF. CDR3 sequence (DNA): TGTGCCAGCAGCTTAGTAAGAGAGGCCCACTACGAGCAGTACTTC. V is TRBV7-9 and J is TRBJ2-7, with D unresolved. Trimming pared 1 base from V and 3 bases from J, leaving 13 bases between. Germline V CDR1 and CDR2: SEHNR, FQNEAQ (reference sequence). The CDR3 extends over 15 amino acids.

The V gene is TRBV6-5, the J gene TRBJ1-1; TRBD1 matches at 7 bases. With V trimmed by 7 bases and J by 0 bases, 5 bases remained unmatched. Germline values: CDR1 MNHEY, CDR2 SVGAGI. The CDR3 is 14 amino acids. The CDR3 spells CASMTGTMNTEAFF. The CDR3 DNA is TGTGCCAGCATGACAGGGACCATGAACACTGAAGCTTTCTTT.

This clone is a singleton in its sample. V is TRBV29-1 and J is TRBJ2-7, with TRBD1 matching over 9 bases. J was trimmed by 6 bases and V by 3 bases; bases with no gene match: 9. This CDR3 is built from 14 residues. Per germline, CDR1 SQVTM and CDR2 ANQGSEA. CDR3 sequence reads: CSVEGGDRASEQYF. The DNA of the CDR3 is TGCAGCGTTGAGGGGGGGGACAGGGCTTCCGAGCAGTACTTC.

V gene TRBV6-6 combines with J gene TRBJ2-1; D perhaps matches TRBD1 (5 bases). The CDR3 loop spans 13 amino acids. Germline CDR1 MNHNY, CDR2 SVGAGI (reference sequence). V shed 0 bases and J shed 11 bases, with 11 bases lying between them. For the CDR3, the DNA is TGTGCCAGCAGTTACTCGGATCCAGGGCAGCAGTTCTTC. Translation gives CASSYSDPGQQFF.

In its sample, this clone was seen once. V is TRBV7-8 and J is TRBJ2-7; TRBD2 matches 10 bases. Trimming cost V 2 bases and J 7 bases; bases outside gene matches: 8. Germline V CDR1 and CDR2: SGHVS, FQNEAQ. This CDR3 region has 15 residues. The CDR3 region is CASSLPLAGAGEQYF. The CDR3 region has the DNA TGTGCCAGCAGCTTACCGCTAGCGGGGGCGGGGGAGCAGTACTTC.

This clone was counted once. This chain joins TRBV15 and TRBJ1-2; D might be TRBD1 (5 bases). Trimming took 1 base from V and 3 from J, leaving 15 bases between them. Per germline, CDR1 LNHNV and CDR2 YYDKDF (reference sequence). The CDR3 totals 16 residues. CDR3 in DNA: TGTGCCACCAGCAGAGGCTTCAGCCCCAGGGACTATGGCTACACCTTC. It codes for CATSRGFSPRDYGYTF.

CDR3 loop: CSVVLLKKGAEAFF. DNA for the CDR3: TGCAGCGTTGTGCTCCTCAAAAAGGGGGCTGAAGCTTTCTTT. V usage is TRBV29-1 and J usage is TRBJ1-1; D perhaps matches TRBD1 (6 bases). V dropped 4 bases and J dropped 6 bases, with 18 bases sitting between them. CDR1 SQVTM and CDR2 ANQGSEA come from the germline V gene. This CDR3 spans 14 amino acids.

The chain has TRBV9 and TRBJ2-1, with 10 nucleotides matching TRBD2. V shed 0 bases and J 8 bases; nucleotides not matched to a gene: 8. The germline V gene has CDR1 SGDLS and CDR2 YYNGEE. This CDR3 comprises 16 residues. Written as DNA, the CDR3 is TGTGCCAGCAGCGTAGGAAAGCGGGGGGGCACCTATGAGCAGTTCTTC. Residues: CASSVGKRGGTYEQFF.

The chain couples TRBV6-5 to TRBJ1-5; TRBD1 agrees at 9 bases. The trim removed 4 bases at V and 6 bases at J, leaving 10 bases unmatched. This CDR3 comprises 16 residues. CDR1 MNHEY and CDR2 SVGAGI come from the germline V gene. CDR3 region: CASSSKDRGKFQPQHF. The DNA of the CDR3 is TGTGCCAGCAGTTCGAAGGACAGGGGTAAGTTTCAGCCCCAGCATTTT.

This chain links TRBV4-2 with TRBJ2-7; 7 positions agree with TRBD2. The V segment lost 3 bases and the J segment 0 bases; nucleotides outside the gene matches: 5. Germline V gene data show CDR1 as LGHNA and CDR2 as YNFKEQ. CDR3 length: 15 amino acids. The CDR3 sequence: CASSHMGGSSYEQYF. DNA for the CDR3: TGTGCCAGCAGCCACATGGGGGGGAGCTCCTACGAGCAGTACTTC.

This clone was seen once. The genes are TRBV5-4 and TRBJ2-2; D gene uncertain. The CDR3 contains 15 residues. V lost 5 bases and J lost 2, with 13 bases in between. The germline gives CDR1 SGHNT, CDR2 YYREEE (reference sequence). CDR3 in DNA: TGTGCCAGCAGTTCTGCCACTCTCAACACCGGGGAGCTGTTTTTT. It is translated as CASSSATLNTGELFF.

The chain is built from TRBV4-1 and TRBJ1-4, with D possibly being TRBD1 (5 bases). CDR3 size: 16 residues. With 0 bases removed from V and 3 bases from J, the gap between germline ends came to 11 bases. The germline V gene has CDR1 MGHRA and CDR2 YSYEKL. The CDR3: CASSQDLGGSNEKLFF. The CDR3, as DNA: TGCGCCAGCAGCCAAGATTTGGGGGGATCTAATGAAAAACTGTTTTTT.

V gene TRBV6-6 combines with J gene TRBJ1-1; 7 nucleotides match TRBD1. This CDR3 contains 15 residues. Germline assignment: CDR1 MNHNY and CDR2 SVGAGI (reference sequence). The V segment lost 4 bases and the J segment 1 base; nucleotides outside the gene matches: 6. Here the CDR3 DNA reads TGTGCCAGCAGTTTGTCAGGGGGATCGAACACTGAAGCTTTCTTT. Amino acids: CASSLSGGSNTEAFF.

The chain couples TRBV9 to TRBJ1-6; 7 bases fit TRBD1. The CDR3 covers 15 residues. CDR1 and CDR2 from the germline V gene are SGDLS and YYNGEE. The V and J ends lost 4 bases and 7 bases, in that order; junction bases with no gene match: 8. This CDR3 reads CASSSSGTENSPLHF. In nucleotides, the CDR3 is TGTGCCAGCAGCTCCTCCGGGACAGAGAATTCACCCCTCCACTTT.

V is TRBV5-8 and J is TRBJ1-5; D might be TRBD1 (6 bases). Trimming stripped 4 bases from V and 4 bases from J, with 21 bases between. From germline, CDR1 is SGHTS and CDR2 YDEGEE. The CDR3 totals 17 residues. This chain's CDR3 is CASSTITGFTYNQPQHF. As DNA, the CDR3 is TGTGCCAGCAGCACAATTACAGGGTTTACATATAATCAGCCCCAGCATTTT.